This TCR beta chain was sequenced for a study of beta chain features in type 1 diabetes. Study results and limitations: For patients, the naive, central memory and Treg TCRB repertoires appeared more alike than for healthy donors. Type 1 diabetes patients showed a moderate but significant shortening of TCRB CDR3s in all four CD4+ subsets. PCR might favor shorter templates, but any such skew would affect patients and controls equally.

By way of CD45RO/CCR7/CD25/CD127/CD95/CD27, the CD4+ regulatory, stem cell-like memory, central memory and naive cells were sorted. All of the sorted populations showed purity greater than 95%. This clone was observed a few times. Its specificity is unknown. Every bit of the isolated RNA underwent reverse transcription, so sequencing read expressed TCRB transcripts. The protocol was immunoSEQ multiplex PCR, while the TCRdb copy is restricted to in-frame clones and leaves out a portion. The sample lists 600,000 or so clones, around 12% occurring once. V gave up 4 bases and J gave up 7 bases, with 11 bases separating them. Per the germline V gene, CDR1 is MNHNS and CDR2 is SASEGT. This CDR3 comprises 13 residues.

This receptor was identified in a young man with type 1 diabetes. The chain is built from TRBV6-1 and TRBJ1-5, with D tentatively TRBD1 (5 bases). The sequenced material came from naive CD4+ T cells from blood. In DNA, the CDR3 is TGTGCCAGCAGTGGCGGGACTCAACAGCCCCAGCATTTT. Protein product: CASSGGTQQPQHF.